This T cell receptor beta chain was identified during a study of shared clonotypes between healthy human individuals. Some clones are missing from TCRdb's copy, which holds only in-frame ones; the method was immunoSEQ multiplex PCR. The sample yields around 370,000 clones, approximately 96% seen once. All participating donors were Caucasian adults from Nashville, Tennessee. Trimming removed 6 bases from V and 2 bases from J; junction bases left unmatched: 5. Looked up from germline, CDR1 is MNHEY and CDR2 is SVGAGI. CDR3 length: 15 amino acids. Only one count was recorded for this clone. The antigen remains unidentified. The study, taken as a whole, reports: Incompleteness in sorted-subset sequencing, despite large depth, was shown by rarefaction.

The sample was memory CD8+ T cells sorted from blood. Subset specified: CD45RO+ cells pooled with CCR7-negative TemRA cells. This chain links TRBV6-5 with TRBJ1-5; 9 bases are shared with TRBD1. The source of this sequence is a man aged 25 to 40 in good health. CDR3 in DNA: TGTGCCAGCAGCCCCCGGGACAGGGGCAATCAGCCCCAGCATTTT. Translated, it gives CASSPRDRGNQPQHF.